This TCR beta chain came from a study of blood T cell repertoires in COVID-19. In this sample, this clone turned up a few times. Repertoires were generated with immunoSEQ multiplex PCR, while TCRdb's copy carries only in-frame clones and drops some. The sample holds about 42,000 clones, around 86% seen once. With 2 bases clipped from V and 5 bases from J, the junction kept 4 bases outside the gene matches. The CDR3 has 14 residues. Germline values: CDR1 SEHNR, CDR2 FQNEAQ (reference sequence). V gene TRBV7-9 combines with J gene TRBJ2-7; 9 positions agree with TRBD1. The material sequenced was peripheral blood. This TCR derives from a human donor in a cohort sampled during active COVID-19. CDR3 DNA: TGTGCCAGCAGCTTATACAGGGGGCTGGACGAGCAGTACTTC. This sequence encodes CASSLYRGLDEQYF. Drawing the rest from reference TRBV7-9 and TRBJ2-7, the complete variable domain is DTGVSQNPRHKITKRGQNVTFRCDPISEHNRLYWYRQTLGQGPEFLTYFQNEAQLEKSRLLSDRFSAERPKGSFSTLEIQRTEQGDSAMYLCASSLYRGLDEQYFGPGTRLTVT.